This TCR beta chain was profiled in a study of shared clonotypes between healthy human individuals. Genomic DNA (from each subset) was split evenly across several immunoSEQ plates. The repertoire was sequenced with immunoSEQ multiplex PCR; TCRdb's copy has only in-frame clones and lacks some. The sample has about 960,000 clones; 76% are singletons. Whole-study results and caveats: An effect of sequencing depth on clonotype sharing among donors was expected.

With respect to this clone: What it binds is not known.

This CDR3 contains 13 residues. Looked up from germline, CDR1 is SGHAT and CDR2 is FQNNGV. Trimming took off 4 bases at V and 7 bases at J, with 11 bases between the two ends. Source material: memory CD4+ T cells sorted from blood. Documented subset: CD45RA-negative fraction. The rearrangement joins TRBV11-2 to TRBJ1-5; unclear D gene. This receptor was obtained from a young man in good health. The CDR3, as DNA: TGTGCCAGCAGCTCCAACAGTATACAGCCCCAGCATTTT. This translates into CASSSNSIQPQHF.